The rows below give T cell receptor beta chains drawn from one sample of a study of somatic mutations in cytotoxic T cells in rheumatoid arthritis. The method was immunoSEQ multiplex PCR; TCRdb's version includes in-frame clones alone and lacks a portion of them. The sample includes more than 15,000 clones, about 73% seen only once; the top ten take about 19%. The sample was CD8+ T cells sorted from blood. These receptor sequences come from a woman aged 60-75 years in good health. CDR3s include the opening cysteine and the closing phenylalanine or tryptophan. D genes are given only for firm matches. A clone size is listed for some rows: how often the clone was seen (once, few, many), or a class if it is expanded.

V	D	size	J	CDR3	DNA
TRBV9	TRBD1	once	TRBJ1-2	CASKGGQSGYTF	TGTGCCAGCAAGGGGGGACAGAGTGGCTACACCTTC
TRBV7-2	TRBD2	few	TRBJ2-7	CASSLEPGGPDEQYF	TGTGCCAGCAGCTTAGAGCCGGGAGGGCCGGACGAGCAGTACTTC
TRBV7-9	TRBD1	once	TRBJ1-4	CASSEGQGPEKLFF	TGTGCCAGCAGCGAGGGACAGGGCCCTGAAAAACTGTTTTTT
TRBV7-6	TRBD2	NA	TRBJ2-1	CASSRPRSGSSYNEQFF	TGTGCCAGCAGCCGTCCCCGTAGCGGGAGCTCCTACAATGAGCAGTTCTTC
TRBV6-5	TRBD1	once	TRBJ1-1	CASSAGTGGTEAFF	TGTGCCAGCAGCGCCGGGACAGGGGGCACTGAAGCTTTCTTT
TRBV2	NA	NA	TRBJ1-1	CASRVGNTEAFF	TGTGCCAGCAGAGTGGGAAACACTGAAGCTTTCTTT
TRBV7-9	TRBD1	NA	TRBJ2-7	CASSTWDSEQYF	TGTGCCAGCAGCACCTGGGACAGTGAGCAGTACTTC
TRBV28	NA	once	TRBJ1-5	CASSPRDQPQHF	TGTGCCAGCAGCCCACGCGATCAGCCCCAGCATTTT
TRBV7-9	NA	NA	TRBJ1-1	CASSPGGGVNTEAFF	TGTGCCAGCAGCCCAGGTGGGGGGGTGAACACTGAAGCTTTCTTT
TRBV9	NA	NA	TRBJ1-5	CASSEYDSNQPQHF	TGTGCCAGCAGCGAATATGATAGCAATCAGCCCCAGCATTTT
TRBV30	NA	few	TRBJ1-1	CAWSKADENTEAFF	TGTGCCTGGAGTAAGGCGGACGAGAACACTGAAGCTTTCTTT
TRBV2	NA	NA	TRBJ1-5	CASRPRSNQPQHF	TGTGCCAGCAGGCCGAGGAGCAATCAGCCCCAGCATTTT
TRBV6-4	TRBD1	once	TRBJ2-2	CASSPTGAFTGELFF	TGTGCCAGCAGTCCAACAGGGGCCTTTACCGGGGAGCTGTTTTTT
TRBV13	TRBD1	NA	TRBJ2-2	CASSFRPGTGPNTGELFF	TGTGCCAGCAGCTTCCGACCCGGGACAGGGCCGAACACCGGGGAGCTGTTTTTT
TRBV11-2	NA	NA	TRBJ2-7	CASSSAGTVSYEQYF	TGTGCCAGCAGCTCCGCCGGGACGGTATCCTACGAGCAGTACTTC
TRBV7-2	NA	NA	TRBJ1-2	CASSLVAQRINYGYTF	TGTGCCAGCAGCTTAGTGGCCCAGAGGATTAACTATGGCTACACCTTC
TRBV7-9	NA	once	TRBJ2-1	CASSVTIQWRGTNEQFF	TGTGCCAGCAGCGTCACCATCCAGTGGCGGGGTACAAATGAGCAGTTCTTC
TRBV7-2	TRBD1	NA	TRBJ1-2	CASSLSRGQGMDYGYTF	TGTGCCAGCAGCTTATCGAGGGGACAGGGGATGGACTATGGCTACACCTTC
TRBV6-5	NA	NA	TRBJ2-7	CASSYKTGFYEQYF	TGTGCCAGCAGTTACAAGACAGGATTTTACGAGCAGTACTTC
TRBV15	NA	NA	TRBJ2-7	CATSRTGGPYEQYF	TGTGCCACCAGCAGGACAGGCGGCCCCTACGAGCAGTACTTC
TRBV7-9	NA	few	TRBJ1-1	CASSLGALEAFF	TGTGCCAGCAGCCTGGGGGCCCTTGAAGCTTTCTTT
TRBV9	NA	NA	TRBJ2-3	CASSAGGDTQYF	TGTGCCAGCAGCGCCGGTGGAGATACGCAGTATTTT
TRBV4-1	NA	NA	TRBJ1-3	CASSQVAGNTIYF	TGCGCCAGCAGCCAAGTGGCAGGAAACACCATATATTTT
TRBV19	TRBD1	NA	TRBJ1-1	CASSIGSRGRTEAFF	TGTGCCAGTAGTATAGGAAGCAGGGGGCGAACTGAAGCTTTCTTT
TRBV7-9	TRBD2	NA	TRBJ2-7	CASSPRTTGLAGGLGEQYF	TGTGCCAGCAGCCCTCGAACGACGGGACTAGCGGGAGGGCTAGGAGAGCAGTACTTC
TRBV10-3	TRBD1	once	TRBJ2-7	CAISKGQTYEQYF	TGTGCCATCAGCAAGGGACAGACCTACGAGCAGTACTTC
TRBV27	NA	NA	TRBJ2-7	CASSFSPSYEQYF	TGTGCCAGCAGTTTCTCCCCCTCCTACGAGCAGTACTTC
TRBV5-1	NA	once	TRBJ2-2	CASSMDRNTGELFF	TGCGCCAGCAGCATGGACCGAAACACCGGGGAGCTGTTTTTT
TRBV29-1	NA	NA	TRBJ1-1	CSVSTSTEAFF	TGCAGCGTTTCGACGAGCACTGAAGCTTTCTTT
TRBV14	NA	NA	TRBJ1-2	CASSQDRAGRASGYTF	TGTGCCAGCAGCCAAGACCGGGCGGGACGGGCCTCCGGCTACACCTTC
TRBV7-9	NA	once	TRBJ2-5	CASSIRTQTETQYF	TGTGCCAGCAGCATCCGGACACAAACGGAGACCCAGTACTTC
TRBV27	NA	NA	TRBJ1-2	CASSFGPNYGYTF	TGTGCCAGCAGTTTCGGCCCGAACTATGGCTACACCTTC
TRBV27	NA	NA	TRBJ1-5	CASSLNSAVRVNQPQHF	TGTGCCAGCAGTTTAAATAGTGCGGTAAGGGTAAATCAGCCCCAGCATTTT
TRBV21-1	NA	NA	TRBJ1-1	CASPRGGARNEAFF	TGTGCCAGCCCCAGAGGGGGGGCGCGGAATGAAGCTTTCTTT
TRBV4-2	NA	NA	TRBJ2-1	CASKGSLENEQFF	TGTGCCAGCAAGGGGAGCTTGGAGAATGAGCAGTTCTTC
TRBV18	TRBD1	NA	TRBJ2-2	CASSPKAGQGNTGELFF	TGTGCCAGCTCACCAAAAGCGGGACAGGGAAACACCGGGGAGCTGTTTTTT